The T cell receptor (beta chain) under discussion was sequenced for a study of T cells in Graves' hyperthyroidism and ophthalmopathy. Background on the study: Peripheral blood was collected at initial diagnosis, before any treatment.

General study findings and limits: Appearing also in blood were most of the thyroid clonotypes expanded above 0.001. A model of 13 V-J features distinguished ophthalmopathy from stable hyperthyroidism.

This clonotype was recorded a few times. Its matching antigen is unknown. CDR1 and CDR2 (germline): MNHNS, SASEGT. V was clipped by 4 bases and J by 2 bases; unmatched bases: 6. The CDR3 runs to 16 residues. Using RNA transcripts as the source, TCR beta CDR3 regions were amplified. Primed by the HTBI set, a first-round RT-PCR was run on the TCR CDR3. MiXCR was run by TCRdb on the multiplex PCR reads, yielding one entry per CDR3 protein. The table has about 530,000 distinct CDR3 sequences, roughly 18% seen once. The rearrangement uses TRBV6-1 and TRBJ2-7, with 12 bases identical to TRBD1. The TCR originated in a woman between 18 and 29 years old with Graves' ophthalmopathy. The material sequenced was blood. CDR3 protein: CASSAPGTGGTYEQYF. The CDR3 DNA follows: TGTGCCAGCAGTGCCCCCGGGACAGGGGGCACCTACGAGCAGTACTTC.